The 18 T cell receptor beta chains presented below share a single source sample, sequenced in a study of T-cell memory formation after mild COVID-19. From the 5' RACE reads, TCRdb called clonotypes with MiXCR, one entry per CDR3 protein. Of hundreds of thousands of distinct CDR3 sequences in the sample, roughly 18% were seen once. What was sequenced was PBMCs or a T cell subset sorted from them (not recorded which). The receptor set was obtained from an adult woman who had mild COVID-19 (a few samples of this study predate the infection). Cell type and time point are not known.

This clonotype was seen more than once but under ten times. As the CDR3 is not closed by the conserved phenylalanine or tryptophan, this likely results from a read error. The DNA is left out, because the CDR3 cannot be placed on it with certainty; the CDR3 is given as TCRdb lists it. The chain is built from TRBV27 and TRBJ2-7; the table's D call of TRBD2 was not tested on the DNA. The germline CDR1 and CDR2 sequences are MNHEY and SMNVEV (reference sequence). Both ends counted, the CDR3 spans 9 residues. This chain's CDR3 is CASSKKRIR.

The chain has TRBV6-2 or TRBV6-3 and TRBJ2-1; tentatively, D is TRBD2 (6 bases). The CDR3 length is 16 residues. CDR1 is MNHEY and CDR2 is SVGEGT in the germline V gene. V lost 4 bases and J lost 4, with 17 bases in between. The chain's CDR3 is CASSSPRASEYNEQFF. CDR3 DNA: TGTGCCAGCAGTTCCCCTCGGGCTAGCGAGTACAATGAGCAGTTCTTC.

This clonotype was counted between two and nine times. V usage is TRBV6-2 or TRBV6-3 and J usage is TRBJ2-1; D remains ambiguous. Germline V CDR1 and CDR2: MNHEY, SVGEGT. The CDR3 is 13 residues long. V lost 5 bases to trimming and J lost 4 bases, with 9 bases between them. The CDR3, as DNA: TGTGCCAGCAGTCCCCAGGAATACAATGAGCAGTTCTTC. Translated, it gives CASSPQEYNEQFF.

Only a few counts were recorded for this clonotype. The chain couples TRBV7-2 to TRBJ1-6; D gene uncertain. In germline, CDR1 is SGHTA, CDR2 FQGNSA. The CDR3 runs to 13 residues. V gave up 6 bases and J gave up 5 bases, with 8 bases separating them. CDR3 nucleotides: TGTGCCAGCAGTTTTGAGAATAATTCACCCCTCCACTTT. Protein sequence: CASSFENNSPLHF.

This clonotype was seen at least ten times. The V call is TRBV20-1, the J call TRBJ1-3; no clear D. The germline V gene encodes CDR1 DFQATT and CDR2 SNEGSKA (reference sequence). The CDR3 runs to 12 residues. The V end lost 8 bases, the J end lost 4 bases, and 12 bases lay between the germline ends. The CDR3 loop is CSTIKDGNTIYF. The CDR3 DNA sequence: TGCAGTACTATAAAGGACGGAAACACCATATATTTT.

This clonotype has only a few counts. The rearrangement links TRBV24-1 to TRBJ1-2; tentative D call: TRBD1 (6 bases). The V gene lost 1 base and the J gene lost 4 bases, with 9 bases spanning the gap. Germline V gene lookup returns CDR1 KGHDR and CDR2 SFDVKD. The CDR3 is made up of 14 amino acids. In DNA form, the CDR3 reads TGTGCCACCAGTGATTTCGAGGACAGCTATGGCTACACCTTC. Amino acids: CATSDFEDSYGYTF.

The rearrangement links TRBV4-1 to TRBJ1-1, with 7 nucleotides matching TRBD1. Germline V CDR1 and CDR2: MGHRA, YSYEKL. CDR3 size: 15 residues. The V segment lost 0 bases and the J segment 0 bases; nucleotides outside the gene matches: 1. The CDR3 coding sequence is TGCGCCAGCAGCCAAGAAACAGGGGTGAACACTGAAGCTTTCTTT. Encoded protein: CASSQETGVNTEAFF.

The chain has TRBV9 and TRBJ2-7, with 11 bases lining up with TRBD1. J gave up 4 bases and V 4 bases, and 4 bases lay outside the gene matches. Germline V gene lookup returns CDR1 SGDLS and CDR2 YYNGEE. This CDR3 contains 14 residues. This CDR3 is CASSRTGGLYEQYF. The CDR3 region has the DNA TGTGCCAGCAGCAGGACAGGGGGCCTTTACGAGCAGTACTTC.

There are a few counts of this clonotype. The chain uses TRBV24-1 and TRBJ1-1, with D uncertain. Germline CDR1 and CDR2: KGHDR and SFDVKD. The CDR3 has 14 residues. V was trimmed by 5 bases and J by 4 bases, leaving 13 bases between them. The CDR3 is CATSAAERATEAFF. The CDR3 DNA is TGTGCCACCAGTGCGGCCGAAAGGGCCACTGAAGCTTTCTTT.

V and J are TRBV12-3 or TRBV12-4 and TRBJ2-3, with unresolved D. The V gene lost 1 base and the J gene lost 4 bases, with 9 bases spanning the gap. There are 14 residues in the CDR3. The CDR3 loop reads CASSLEVKADTQYF. DNA for the CDR3: TGTGCCAGCAGTTTAGAAGTGAAGGCAGATACGCAGTATTTT.

This chain uses TRBV27 with TRBJ2-7, with D perhaps matching TRBD2 (6 bases). V was shortened by 7 bases and J by 7 bases, with 35 bases between the two germline ends. CDR3 length: 19 amino acids. Germline lookup yields CDR1 MNHEY and CDR2 SMNVEV (reference sequence). The CDR3 DNA sequence: TGTGCCAGCAATAGAAGACAGCCCCTTGGGGGGAAGGGTAAAGCTGAGCAGTACTTC. Its protein product is CASNRRQPLGGKGKAEQYF.

Comments on this clonotype: One end of the junction is discordant with germline, which a read error may explain. The chain is built from TRBV7-2 and TRBJ2-3; TRBD2 is a possible D gene (6 bases). CDR1 and CDR2 from the germline V gene are SGHTA and FQGNSA. The CDR3 has 19 amino acids. Here the CDR3 reads CASRLSSWRGRRRTDTQYF. The CDR3 nucleotides read TGTGCCAGCCGCTTATCTTCCTGGCGGGGTAGAAGGCGCACAGATACGCAGTATTTT.

There are a few counts of this clonotype. This chain joins TRBV27 and TRBJ2-1; 8 nucleotides agree with TRBD2. V was clipped by 4 bases and J by 2 bases; unmatched bases: 10. Germline loops: CDR1 MNHEY, CDR2 SMNVEV (reference sequence). This CDR3 spans 17 amino acids. The CDR3 DNA reads TGTGCCAGCAGTTCAAGCCGGGGGGGCCATACCTACAATGAGCAGTTCTTC. Translation gives CASSSSRGGHTYNEQFF.

The rearrangement links TRBV20-1 to TRBJ1-5; TRBD1 matches 7 bases. With 4 bases clipped from V and 6 bases from J, the junction kept 6 bases outside the gene matches. The length of the CDR3 is 13 residues. Germline lookup yields CDR1 DFQATT and CDR2 SNEGSKA (reference sequence). This CDR3 reads CSATTGLGQPQHF. In DNA, the CDR3 is TGCAGTGCTACGACAGGGTTGGGTCAGCCCCAGCATTTT.

The chain combines TRBV2 with TRBJ1-5; tentative D call: TRBD1 (5 bases). The CDR3 is 14 residues long. Per germline, CDR1 SNHLY and CDR2 FYNNEI. V shed 1 base and J shed 6 bases, with 10 bases lying between them. The DNA of the CDR3 is TGTGCCAGCAGTGAAGGGGGGATACTTCAGCCCCAGCATTTT. Translation: CASSEGGILQPQHF.

This chain connects TRBV5-4 to TRBJ2-5, with 7 nucleotides matching TRBD1. The CDR3 loop spans 14 amino acids. The V gene end was trimmed by 4 bases and the J gene end by 3 bases; junction bases not matched to a gene: 6. Germline CDR1 is SGHNT and CDR2 is YYREEE (reference sequence). CDR3 in DNA: TGTGCCAGCAGCGTTGGACAGGCAAAAGAGACCCAGTACTTC. This gives the protein CASSVGQAKETQYF.

The genes are TRBV6-2 or TRBV6-3 and TRBJ2-7, with 8 bases matching TRBD2. This CDR3 comprises 14 residues. Trimming took 6 bases from V and 3 from J; bases not matched to a gene: 7. Germline V gene sequence: CDR1 MNHEY, CDR2 SVGEGT. The CDR3 protein is CASSSLAGRYEQYF. The DNA of the CDR3 is TGTGCCAGCAGCAGCCTAGCGGGCCGCTACGAGCAGTACTTC.

Here the CDR3 reads CASSFEGAGTEAFF. In DNA form, the CDR3 reads TGTGCCAGCAGTTTTGAGGGGGCGGGGACTGAAGCTTTCTTT. The V and J genes are TRBV12-3 or TRBV12-4 and TRBJ1-1; 7 nucleotides line up with TRBD1. With 3 bases clipped from V and 5 bases from J, the junction kept 6 bases outside the gene matches. The CDR3 consists of 14 residues.